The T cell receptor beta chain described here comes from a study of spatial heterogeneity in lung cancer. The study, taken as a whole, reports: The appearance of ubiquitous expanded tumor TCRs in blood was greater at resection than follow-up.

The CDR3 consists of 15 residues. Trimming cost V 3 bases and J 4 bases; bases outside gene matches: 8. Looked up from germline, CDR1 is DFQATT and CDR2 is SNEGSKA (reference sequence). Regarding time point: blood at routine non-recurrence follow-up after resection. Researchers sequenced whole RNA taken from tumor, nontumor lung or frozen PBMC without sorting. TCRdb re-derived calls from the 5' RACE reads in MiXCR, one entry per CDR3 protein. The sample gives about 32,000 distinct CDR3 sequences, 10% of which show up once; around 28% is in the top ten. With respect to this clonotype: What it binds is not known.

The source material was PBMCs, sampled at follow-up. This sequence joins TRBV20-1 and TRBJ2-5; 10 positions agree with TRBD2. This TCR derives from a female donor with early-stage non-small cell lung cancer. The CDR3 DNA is TGCAGTGCTAGTCCCCCTAGCGGGGGTGGAGAGACCCAGTACTTC. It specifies CSASPPSGGGETQYF.